The entry that follows covers one T cell receptor (beta chain) sequence. Here immunoSEQ multiplex PCR was the method, and the copy in TCRdb shows in-frame clones only, minus some. The data hold hundreds of thousands of clones, with 85% to 90% observed a single time. This record comes from a study of blood T cell repertoires in COVID-19. Turning to the study itself: Two consecutive negative NP/OP PCR tests, clearance, or resolved symptoms defined Cohort 3 recovery. T cells, B-cell-depleted T cells, or PBMCs provided the cDNA or gDNA that served as material.

Participants, roughly 18 to 89 years old, spanned 25 or so US areas. Germline V lookup: CDR1 SGHKS, CDR2 YYEKEE (reference sequence). The J segment lost 7 bases and the V segment lost 1 base, leaving 5 bases of the junction unmatched. CDR3 size: 15 residues. The receptor was isolated from a woman aged 45 to 65 in a cohort exposed to, infected with or recovered from COVID-19 (not recorded which). This sequence joins TRBV5-5 and TRBJ1-5, with TRBD1 matching over 10 bases. The sequencing sample was made of PBMCs or T cells enriched from blood (not recorded which). The CDR3 spells CASSLSTGGEQPQHF. The CDR3 DNA sequence: TGTGCCAGCAGCTTGTCGACAGGGGGCGAACAGCCCCAGCATTTT.